A single sample gave rise to the 24 T cell receptor beta chains below, sequenced in a study of CD8 T cells in Susac syndrome. RNA was extracted with the RNeasy kit, and a quantity of roughly 0.5 to 1 ug was reverse transcribed using random hexamers. One entry per CDR3 protein, called by TCRdb with MiXCR from the immunoSEQ multiplex PCR reads. The data contain roughly 200,000 distinct CDR3 sequences, around 94% of them singletons. Sequencing was done on a sample of CD4+ T cells from PBMCs. The receptors shown here come from a human donor with Susac syndrome.

This chain joins TRBV28 and TRBJ1-2; 7 nucleotides line up with TRBD1. The CDR3 contains 16 residues. Germline values: CDR1 MDHEN, CDR2 SYDVKM. J gave up 4 bases and V 3 bases, and 11 bases lay outside the gene matches. This CDR3 reads CASSLRGPLLVYGYTF. CDR3 in DNA: TGTGCCAGCAGTTTGAGGGGGCCCCTATTAGTCTATGGCTACACCTTC.

The chain couples TRBV5-6 to TRBJ1-1; TRBD1 matches 7 bases. In germline, CDR1 is SGHDT, CDR2 YYEEEE. This CDR3 region has 16 residues. The ends lost 1 base at V and 2 bases at J; junction bases unmatched: 8. CDR3 sequence reads: CASSLTDRFVNTEAFF. CDR3 nucleotide sequence: TGTGCCAGCAGCTTGACGGACAGGTTCGTCAACACTGAAGCTTTCTTT.

This clonotype occurred once. The gene calls are TRBV25-1 and TRBJ2-3; D uncertain. V was pared by 6 bases and J by 4 bases, with 8 bases between. The CDR3 length is 12 residues. CDR1 is MGHDK and CDR2 is SYGVNS in the germline V gene. The CDR3 sequence: CASREGADTQYF. CDR3 bases: TGTGCCAGCAGAGAAGGTGCAGATACGCAGTATTTT.

In DNA, the CDR3 is TGTGCCAGCAGCCCCCCCAACGGGAGACGGAACAATGAGCAGTTCTTC. This codes for CASSPPNGRRNNEQFF. J is TRBJ2-1 and V is TRBV7-9; tentative D call: TRBD2 (6 bases). This CDR3 has 16 amino acids. V lost 5 bases and J 5 bases, leaving 19 bases between the germline ends. The germline V gene has CDR1 SEHNR and CDR2 FQNEAQ (reference sequence).

The chain uses TRBV29-1 and TRBJ2-7; 9 bases line up with TRBD1. The V gene end was trimmed by 4 bases and the J gene end by 3 bases; junction bases not matched to a gene: 13. CDR1 and CDR2 from the germline V gene are SQVTM and ANQGSEA. The CDR3 is made up of 16 amino acids. In nucleotides, the CDR3 is TGCAGCGTTGCCGATCGGGACAGGGCTTTCAACTACGAGCAGTACTTC. Its protein product is CSVADRDRAFNYEQYF.

This sequence joins TRBV18 and TRBJ2-1; TRBD2 aligns across 8 bases. CDR1 is KGHSH and CDR2 is LQKENI in the germline V gene. The CDR3 loop spans 18 amino acids. With V trimmed by 2 bases and J by 3 bases, 12 bases remained unmatched. The CDR3 loop is CASSPTERSGSGYNEQFF. DNA of the CDR3: TGTGCCAGCTCACCAACCGAGAGGAGCGGGAGTGGCTACAATGAGCAGTTCTTC.

The genes are TRBV12-3 or TRBV12-4 and TRBJ2-7; D is perhaps TRBD1 (6 bases). This CDR3 region has 13 residues. Trimming shortened V by 5 bases and J by 5 bases, and 13 bases separated the two germline ends. The chain's CDR3 is CASSPPGVHEQYF. The DNA for the CDR3 is TGTGCCAGCAGTCCTCCAGGGGTTCACGAGCAGTACTTC.

The chain employs TRBV7-2 and TRBJ2-5, with 10 bases identical to TRBD1. V gave up 5 bases and J gave up 4 bases; unmatched junction bases: 10. Germline CDR1 is SGHTA and CDR2 is FQGNSA. The CDR3 contains 16 residues. This CDR3 is CASSRGDRGVGETQYF. The CDR3 DNA reads as TGTGCCAGCAGCCGGGGGGACAGGGGAGTTGGAGAGACCCAGTACTTC.

V gene TRBV28 combines with J gene TRBJ2-3, with D tentatively TRBD1 (6 bases). The germline gives CDR1 MDHEN, CDR2 SYDVKM. V was clipped by 7 bases and J by 3 bases, with 17 bases between them. The CDR3 sequence is 15 residues long. The CDR3 DNA follows: TGTGCCAGCAAGTCTTTCGACAGGCGAACAGATACGCAGTATTTT. Its translation is CASKSFDRRTDTQYF.

The genes are TRBV12-3 or TRBV12-4 and TRBJ1-1, with D tentatively TRBD1 (5 bases). The CDR3 is 14 residues long. The germline V and J ends were trimmed by 4 bases and 1 base, with 10 bases remaining between them. The CDR3 bases are TGTGCCAGCAGTTGGGGCAGGAGGAACACTGAAGCTTTCTTT. Its protein product is CASSWGRRNTEAFF.

This clonotype appeared a single time. This chain uses TRBV20-1 with TRBJ1-2; 9 bases match TRBD1. This CDR3 contains 12 residues. The germline gives CDR1 DFQATT, CDR2 SNEGSKA (reference sequence). Trimming cost V 1 base and J 6 bases; bases outside gene matches: 0. CDR3 in DNA: TGCAGTGCTAGAGGACAGGGGGATGGCTACACCTTC. Protein sequence: CSARGQGDGYTF.

J is TRBJ2-3 and V is TRBV5-1; 11 bases line up with TRBD2. The CDR3 spans 16 residues. V lost 4 bases, J lost 5 bases, and 9 bases stayed unmatched. The germline gives CDR1 SGHRS, CDR2 YFSETQ. The CDR3 bases are TGCGCCAGCAGCCTTACTATAGCGGGAGGGGTAGATACGCAGTATTTT. Translating it yields CASSLTIAGGVDTQYF. The whole variable domain, filled in from reference TRBV5-1 and TRBJ2-3, reads KAGVTQTPRYLIKTRGQQVTLSCSPISGHRSVSWYQQTPGQGLQFLFEYFSETQRNKGNFPGRFSGRQFSNSRSEMNVSTLELGDSALYLCASSLTIAGGVDTQYFGPGTRLTVL.

V is TRBV20-1 and J is TRBJ2-1; weak D call: TRBD2 (5 bases). Looked up from germline, CDR1 is DFQATT and CDR2 is SNEGSKA (reference sequence). V shed 3 bases and J shed 0 bases, with 12 bases lying between them. The length of the CDR3 is 15 residues. CDR3 amino acids: CSASASSSSYNEQFF. The CDR3 nucleotides are TGCAGTGCTAGCGCTAGCAGTAGCTCCTACAATGAGCAGTTCTTC.

This clonotype was seen a few times. The chain carries TRBV19 and TRBJ1-5; 9 bases line up with TRBD1. Trimming took 6 bases from V and 2 from J; bases not matched to a gene: 5. This CDR3 has 15 amino acids. Per germline, CDR1 LNHDA and CDR2 SQIVND (reference sequence). CDR3 sequence: CASRPGQGGNQPQHF. Written as DNA, the CDR3 is TGTGCCAGTAGACCGGGACAGGGTGGCAATCAGCCCCAGCATTTT.

This chain links TRBV20-1 with TRBJ1-3; D is possibly TRBD1 (6 bases). The CDR3 is made up of 12 amino acids. The germline V gene has CDR1 DFQATT and CDR2 SNEGSKA (reference sequence). V lost 3 bases to trimming and J lost 4 bases, with 7 bases between them. The CDR3 coding sequence is TGCAGTGCTAGGGGACACGGAAACACCATATATTTT. This translates into CSARGHGNTIYF.

The rearrangement joins TRBV7-9 to TRBJ2-3; TRBD2 agrees at 7 bases. This CDR3 region has 15 residues. Per germline, CDR1 SEHNR and CDR2 FQNEAQ (reference sequence). Trimming at V came to 1 base and at J to 4 bases, leaving 5 bases not matched to a gene. CDR3 residues: CASSLGEAGADTQYF. DNA of the CDR3: TGTGCCAGCAGCTTAGGAGAGGCGGGAGCAGATACGCAGTATTTT.

The chain joins TRBV5-6 to TRBJ1-3; no definite D call. The CDR3 length is 14 residues. Germline assignment: CDR1 SGHDT and CDR2 YYEEEE. Trimming took 3 bases from V and 4 from J, leaving 11 bases between them. The CDR3 sequence: CASSSSRAGNTIYF. The CDR3 nucleotides are TGTGCCAGCAGCTCCTCCAGAGCCGGAAACACCATATATTTT.

The chain uses TRBV12-3 or TRBV12-4 and TRBJ1-5, with D tentatively TRBD1 (5 bases). This CDR3 comprises 15 residues. V was cut by 3 bases and J by 7 bases, with 16 bases left in between. CDR3 coding DNA: TGTGCCAGCAGTTTGGGGGTCGGGGGGGACCAGCCCCAGCATTTT. Translation: CASSLGVGGDQPQHF.

This chain uses TRBV20-1 with TRBJ2-1; D is undetermined. V shed 6 bases and J shed 1 base, with 13 bases lying between them. This CDR3 is 14 amino acids long. The germline V gene has CDR1 DFQATT and CDR2 SNEGSKA (reference sequence). The CDR3 loop is CSARWIRSYNEQFF. In DNA form, the CDR3 reads TGCAGTGCGAGGTGGATTCGGTCCTACAATGAGCAGTTCTTC.

The rearrangement links TRBV9 to TRBJ2-2; 7 bases map to TRBD2. Germline V gene sequence: CDR1 SGDLS, CDR2 YYNGEE. The ends lost 1 base at V and 7 bases at J; junction bases unmatched: 7. The CDR3 consists of 15 residues. DNA for the CDR3: TGTGCCAGCAGCGTATCCGGGAGGATTAACGGGGAGCTGTTTTTT. The encoded protein is CASSVSGRINGELFF.

The V and J genes are TRBV19 and TRBJ2-7; D call uncertain. In germline, CDR1 is LNHDA, CDR2 SQIVND (reference sequence). With 3 bases removed from V and 3 bases from J, the gap between germline ends came to 9 bases. The CDR3 is 13 residues long. The CDR3 region is CASSMGIYYEQYF. The DNA for the CDR3 is TGTGCCAGTAGTATGGGGATATACTACGAGCAGTACTTC.

The rearrangement links TRBV21-1 to TRBJ1-1; whether TRBD1, the table's D call, matches the DNA was not checked. TRBV21-1 is termed a pseudogene. There are 18 residues in the CDR3. The DNA for the CDR3 is TGTGCCAGCAGCAAAGACAAAGTAGAGAGACAGATGAACACTGAAGCTTTCTTT. Protein: CASSKDKVERQMNTEAFF.

The chain uses TRBV7-9 and TRBJ1-2; TRBD1 might be the D (6 bases). Looked up from germline, CDR1 is SEHNR and CDR2 is FQNEAQ (reference sequence). The CDR3 extends over 16 amino acids. Trimming removed 1 base at V and 4 bases at J, with 16 bases between. CDR3 DNA: TGTGCCAGCAGCTTAGGGAACAGGGCCGTAGGCTATGGCTACACCTTC. Its translation is CASSLGNRAVGYGYTF.

This chain joins TRBV19 and TRBJ2-2, with TRBD2 matching over 8 bases. Per germline, CDR1 LNHDA and CDR2 SQIVND (reference sequence). The CDR3 spans 15 residues. V dropped 4 bases and J dropped 3; count of bases not matched to a gene: 4. The DNA for the CDR3 is TGTGCCAGTAGTACCAGCGGGGGCTACACCGGGGAGCTGTTTTTT. It is translated as CASSTSGGYTGELFF.